Below are 16 T cell receptor beta chains sequenced from a single sample in a study of T-cell memory formation after mild COVID-19. A single record per CDR3 protein comes from TCRdb applying MiXCR to the 5' RACE reads. The sample lists roughly 300,000 distinct CDR3 sequences, about 13% occurring once. Material for sequencing was PBMCs or a T cell subset sorted from them (not recorded which). Receptors were obtained from a man aged 18 to 35 who had mild COVID-19 (a few samples of this study predate the infection). Cell type and time point are not known.

The chain is built from TRBV12-3 or TRBV12-4 and TRBJ1-5, with a possible D match to TRBD1 (5 bases). V lost 3 bases and J lost 7, with 16 bases in between. This CDR3 contains 15 residues. CDR3 amino acids: CASSFSVGGVQPQHF. The CDR3 DNA is TGTGCCAGCAGTTTCTCTGTCGGGGGGGTGCAGCCCCAGCATTTT.

The sample holds many counts of this clonotype. This rearrangement joins TRBV5-1 to TRBJ2-6; weak D call: TRBD2 (6 bases). Between the trimmed V and J ends, which lost 4 bases and 2 bases, there was a span of 13 bases. Germline CDR1 and CDR2: SGHRS and YFSETQ. The CDR3 consists of 16 residues. The CDR3 DNA sequence: TGCGCCAGCAGCACCACCTCGGGGGCTGGGGCCAACGTCCTGACTTTC. Translation: CASSTTSGAGANVLTF.

The V and J genes are TRBV27 and TRBJ2-1; D possibly corresponds to TRBD2 (6 bases). Germline V gene lookup returns CDR1 MNHEY and CDR2 SMNVEV (reference sequence). Trimming cost V 2 bases and J 2 bases, with 13 bases left between them. The CDR3 runs 16 residues. CDR3 sequence reads: CASSLRWGDTYNEQFF. CDR3 DNA: TGTGCCAGCAGTTTAAGGTGGGGGGATACCTACAATGAGCAGTTCTTC.

This clonotype was counted many times. This chain connects TRBV5-1 to TRBJ1-2; no clear D gene. V was clipped by 4 bases and J by 6 bases, with 10 bases between them. The CDR3 has 12 residues. Germline V lookup: CDR1 SGHRS, CDR2 YFSETQ. CDR3 amino acids: CASSRGEDGYTF. CDR3 coding DNA: TGCGCCAGCAGCCGAGGTGAGGATGGCTACACCTTC.

V gene TRBV7-9 combines with J gene TRBJ2-2; TRBD1 aligns across 9 bases. Germline CDR1 reads SEHNR; CDR2 reads FQNEAQ (reference sequence). This CDR3 has 15 residues. The trim removed 5 bases at V and 6 bases at J, leaving 7 bases unmatched. As DNA, the CDR3 is TGTGCCAGCAGCCGATGGCGACAGGGGGCCGGGGAGCTGTTTTTT. Protein sequence: CASSRWRQGAGELFF. The full variable domain, rest sourced from reference TRBV7-9 and TRBJ2-2, is DTGVSQNPRHKITKRGQNVTFRCDPISEHNRLYWYRQTLGQGPEFLTYFQNEAQLEKSRLLSDRFSAERPKGSFSTLEIQRTEQGDSAMYLCASSRWRQGAGELFFGEGSRLTVL.

V and J are TRBV7-9 and TRBJ1-1; D call uncertain. The V end lost 2 bases, the J end lost 3 bases, and 10 bases lay between the germline ends. Germline V gives CDR1 SEHNR, CDR2 FQNEAQ (reference sequence). The CDR3 runs to 14 residues. CDR3 loop: CASSLSGWDTEAFF. As DNA, the CDR3 is TGTGCCAGCAGCTTATCCGGGTGGGACACTGAAGCTTTCTTT.

This clonotype was seen repeatedly, ten times or more. This sequence joins TRBV7-2 and TRBJ2-3; 8 positions agree with TRBD2. This CDR3 spans 14 amino acids. Germline V gives CDR1 SGHTA, CDR2 FQGNSA. V was pared by 4 bases and J by 4 bases, with 4 bases of the junction left unmatched. Written as DNA, the CDR3 is TGTGCCAGCAGCTCCGGACTAGCCTCAGATACGCAGTATTTT. Translation gives CASSSGLASDTQYF.

The rearrangement links TRBV24-1 to TRBJ2-5; 7 bases are a match to TRBD2. The junction had 2 bases not matched to a gene; V was cut back by 6 bases and J by 2 bases. The germline V gene encodes CDR1 KGHDR and CDR2 SFDVKD. This CDR3 is built from 13 residues. The CDR3 nucleotides are TGTGCCACCAGTAGCGGGATACAAGAGACCCAGTACTTC. Protein sequence: CATSSGIQETQYF.

This clonotype was observed a handful of times. The rearrangement uses TRBV5-1 and TRBJ2-5; D possibly uses TRBD1 or TRBD2 (5 bases each). The CDR3 totals 16 residues. V gave up 0 bases and J gave up 5 bases, with 17 bases separating them. Germline V gene lookup returns CDR1 SGHRS and CDR2 YFSETQ. This CDR3 is CASSLGTRDHRETQYF. The CDR3 DNA is TGCGCCAGCAGCTTGGGTACCCGGGACCACAGGGAGACCCAGTACTTC. Variable domain in full (rest from reference TRBV5-1 and TRBJ2-5): KAGVTQTPRYLIKTRGQQVTLSCSPISGHRSVSWYQQTPGQGLQFLFEYFSETQRNKGNFPGRFSGRQFSNSRSEMNVSTLELGDSALYLCASSLGTRDHRETQYFGPGTRLLVL.

This clonotype was observed a handful of times. V and J are TRBV6-6 and TRBJ1-6; perhaps TRBD1 as D (5 bases). The CDR3 extends over 16 amino acids. The V gene's germline CDR1 is MNHNY and CDR2 SVGAGI (reference sequence). Trimming left V 1 base short and J 9 bases short, with 16 bases between. CDR3 nucleotide sequence: TGTGCCAGCAGTTACTATAGGGTAGGGGATCGTTCACCCCTCCACTTT. Its translation: CASSYYRVGDRSPLHF.

The table lists this clonotype with many counts. DNA of the CDR3: TGTGCCAGCAGCCTGTCCGGGACTAGCGGGGGTGAGCAGTTCTTC. Amino acid sequence: CASSLSGTSGGEQFF. The genes are TRBV7-3 and TRBJ2-1; 14 bases line up with TRBD2. CDR1 is SGHTA, CDR2 FQGTGA, per germline. This CDR3 spans 15 amino acids. The junction had 6 bases not matched to a gene; V was cut back by 5 bases and J by 9 bases.

This clonotype was observed at least ten times. V gene TRBV7-2 combines with J gene TRBJ2-1; D remains unclear. The CDR3 is made up of 12 amino acids. Trimming stripped 3 bases from V and 9 bases from J, with 9 bases between. Germline V gene data show CDR1 as SGHTA and CDR2 as FQGNSA. The CDR3 DNA sequence: TGTGCCAGCAGCTTTAGCAGTATTGAGCAGTTCTTC. The encoded protein is CASSFSSIEQFF.

The chain recombines TRBV20-1 with TRBJ2-5, with D possibly called TRBD1 or TRBD2 (6 bases each). This CDR3 contains 14 residues. Trimming pared 5 bases from V and 4 bases from J, leaving 17 bases between. In germline, CDR1 is DFQATT, CDR2 SNEGSKA (reference sequence). The CDR3 sequence is CSAAPLGGRETQYF. CDR3 nucleotides: TGCAGTGCTGCTCCTCTAGGGGGGAGAGAGACCCAGTACTTC.

This chain connects TRBV6-5 to TRBJ1-5; 7 positions match TRBD1. This CDR3 spans 14 amino acids. CDR1 MNHEY and CDR2 SVGAGI come from the germline V gene. With 6 bases clipped from V and 9 bases from J, the junction kept 11 bases outside the gene matches. CDR3 protein: CASSLQGGYGPQHF. The DNA for the CDR3 is TGTGCCAGCAGCCTGCAGGGGGGGTACGGGCCCCAGCATTTT.

The chain uses TRBV18 and TRBJ2-1; TRBD2 agrees at 13 bases. The CDR3 is 16 amino acids. Germline V gene sequence: CDR1 KGHSH, CDR2 LQKENI. Trimming at V came to 3 bases and at J to 10 bases, leaving 9 bases not matched to a gene. The CDR3 region has the DNA TGTGCCAGCTCACCGCGCACTAGCGGGGGGGCAGAGGAGCAGTTCTTC. Protein: CASSPRTSGGAEEQFF.

This clonotype was observed a few times. The J gene is TRBJ1-2, the V gene TRBV20-1; D not certain. Trimming pared 6 bases from V and 0 bases from J, leaving 14 bases between. Looked up from germline, CDR1 is DFQATT and CDR2 is SNEGSKA (reference sequence). CDR3 length: 14 amino acids. CDR3 nucleotides: TGCAGTGCAGTAGGACGGGCTGCTAACTATGGCTACACCTTC. It yields the protein CSAVGRAANYGYTF.